This T cell receptor beta chain is from a study of neurological immune-mediated disorders. Findings and caveats of the study: The absence of any CDR3 amino acid sequence shared by expanded clones across subjects suggests that repertoires were private in all groups.

The CDR3 extends over 13 amino acids. The V gene's germline CDR1 is MNHNS and CDR2 SASEGT. Trimming cost V 6 bases and J 3 bases, with 12 bases left between them. 5'RACE with 10-nucleotide random UMIs produced the cDNA. TCRdb analysed the 5' RACE reads with MiXCR anew, one entry per CDR3 protein. There are about 24,000 distinct CDR3 sequences in the sample; 13% occur only once, and 16% lies in the top ten. This clonotype was seen at least ten times. Its antigen is not identified. The unsorted libraries had their origin in 2 million PBMCs stored at -80 C. The chain recombines TRBV6-1 with TRBJ2-7; the D gene is possibly TRBD1 (6 bases). Sequencing used PBMCs. The TCR sequence derives from a woman between 35 and 50 years old with HTLV-1-associated myelopathy (HAM/TSP). The CDR3 DNA sequence: TGTGCCAGCAGGAACGGGGACAACTACGAGCAGTACGTC. Translating it yields CASRNGDNYEQYV.